The source of this T cell receptor (beta chain) is a study of regulatory T cells in long-lasting Graves disease. Per germline, CDR1 MNHEY and CDR2 SMNVEV (reference sequence). This CDR3 spans 20 amino acids. J was trimmed by 3 bases and V by 2 bases; bases with no gene match: 16. Specified time point: persistent/refractory GD, antithyroid drugs over 5 years with positive TRAb. TCR sequences were obtained from RNA taken from PBMCs. It was an endocrinology department in Xi'an, China, that provided the patients. Construction of TCR beta libraries relied on iRepertoire HTBI primers and on Arm-PCR targeting CDR3 regions. TCRdb called the multiplex PCR reads again in MiXCR, with one record for every CDR3 protein. The table includes around 430,000 distinct CDR3 sequences, around a fifth detected once. As regards this clonotype: Its antigen is not known.

General study findings and limits: The study found lower TCR diversity in persistent Graves' patients than in newly diagnosed ones.

The sequence was collected from a female donor with Graves disease. V gene TRBV27 combines with J gene TRBJ2-2; the match to TRBD2 covers 9 bases. The source material was peripheral blood mononuclear cells (PBMCs), sampled when the disease was refractory, from a patient treated with antithyroid drugs. The CDR3 protein is CASSLSPFGGRALYTGELFF. For the CDR3, the DNA is TGTGCCAGCAGTTTAAGTCCCTTTGGCGGGAGGGCTTTGTACACCGGGGAGCTGTTTTTT.